This entry lists 28 T cell receptor beta chains sequenced from one sample in a study of blood T cells in healthy people across ages. Primers used in a second PCR of about 7 to 12 cycles were a sample-barcoded 5' primer and a J-beta primer mix. TCRdb reprocessed the 5' RACE reads with MiXCR, giving one entry per CDR3 protein. This table holds 1.8 million or so distinct CDR3 sequences, roughly 43% found once. Sequenced sample: blood. Source of these receptors: a human donor in good health.

The chain couples TRBV20-1 to TRBJ2-4; D is unclear. This CDR3 spans 11 amino acids. The V end lost 0 bases, the J end lost 15 bases, and 12 bases lay between the germline ends. CDR1 and CDR2 from the germline V gene are DFQATT and SNEGSKA (reference sequence). CDR3 nucleotide sequence: TGCAGTGCTAGAGATCCCAGTGGTGGGTACTTC. Its protein product is CSARDPSGGYF.

The chain links TRBV28 to TRBJ1-1; D might be TRBD1 (6 bases). This CDR3 has 13 amino acids. Looked up from germline, CDR1 is MDHEN and CDR2 is SYDVKM. The V end was cut by 7 bases, the J end by 7 bases, with 16 bases between. CDR3 in DNA: TGTGCCAGCAATTCCCAGGGGTCGCTTGAAGCTTTCTTT. Its protein is CASNSQGSLEAFF. Looking up the rest from reference TRBV28 and TRBJ1-1 gives the full variable domain: DVKVTQSSRYLVKRTGEKVFLECVQDMDHENMFWYRQDPGLGLRLIYFSYDVKMKEKGDIPEGYSVSREKKERFSLILESASTNQTSMYLCASNSQGSLEAFFGQGTRLTVV.

This clonotype came up a few times. J is TRBJ1-6 and V is TRBV7-6, with 7 bases that match TRBD1. With 5 bases clipped from V and 4 bases from J, the junction kept 5 bases outside the gene matches. From germline, CDR1 is SGHVS and CDR2 FNYEAQ. This CDR3 has 15 residues. The CDR3 coding sequence is TGTGCCAGCAGCCCTACGGGACAGTATAATTCACCCCTCCACTTT. Its translation: CASSPTGQYNSPLHF.

Only a few counts were recorded for this clonotype. The J gene is TRBJ2-7, the V gene TRBV20-1, with 10 bases matching TRBD1. Germline CDR1 reads DFQATT; CDR2 reads SNEGSKA (reference sequence). This CDR3 region has 14 residues. The ends lost 5 bases at V and 6 bases at J; junction bases unmatched: 10. CDR3 sequence: CSASYPDRGVEQYF. The CDR3 DNA sequence: TGCAGTGCTTCCTATCCGGACAGGGGGGTCGAGCAGTACTTC.

CDR3: CASSALEGGDTGELFF. The CDR3 nucleotides read TGTGCCAGCAGCGCACTCGAAGGTGGGGACACCGGGGAGCTGTTTTTT. The chain combines TRBV9 with TRBJ2-2, with D unclear. The CDR3 spans 16 residues. V shed 3 bases and J shed 3 bases, with 15 bases lying between them. The V gene's germline CDR1 is SGDLS and CDR2 YYNGEE.

The sample holds a few counts of this clonotype. The J gene is TRBJ2-1, the V gene TRBV29-1; TRBD2 aligns across 15 bases. The CDR3 runs 17 residues. The germline V gene has CDR1 SQVTM and CDR2 ANQGSEA. V lost 4 bases, J lost 0 bases, and 4 bases stayed unmatched. CDR3 in amino acids: CSVVGTSGGTSYNEQFF. As DNA, the CDR3 is TGCAGCGTTGTTGGGACTAGCGGGGGGACCTCCTACAATGAGCAGTTCTTC.

The chain's CDR3 is CASSPRSRTPDEQYF. The DNA of the CDR3 is TGTGCCAGCTCACCACGTTCCAGAACCCCCGACGAGCAGTACTTC. V gene TRBV18 combines with J gene TRBJ2-4; D is unclear. The DNA end is more similar to TRBJ2-7, so the J call may be wrong. This CDR3 contains 15 residues. The germline V gene has CDR1 KGHSH and CDR2 LQKENI.

V and J are TRBV20-1 and TRBJ1-4, with 7 bases lining up with TRBD1. The CDR3 totals 12 residues. J lost 6 bases, V lost 4 bases, and 2 bases had no gene match. The V gene's germline CDR1 is DFQATT and CDR2 SNEGSKA (reference sequence). CDR3 sequence reads: CSAIGGYEKLFF. DNA of the CDR3: TGCAGTGCTATAGGGGGCTATGAAAAACTGTTTTTT.

V and J are TRBV6-4 and TRBJ2-3; D remains unclear. The CDR3 spans 13 residues. Germline V CDR1 and CDR2: MRHNA, SNTAGT. Trimming left V 3 bases short and J 2 bases short, with 6 bases between. The CDR3 is CASSEDHTDTQYF. The CDR3 region has the DNA TGTGCCAGCAGTGAAGACCACACAGATACGCAGTATTTT.

Many counts were recorded for this clonotype. This chain connects TRBV28 to TRBJ1-5; weak D call: TRBD1 (5 bases). CDR1 MDHEN and CDR2 SYDVKM come from the germline V gene. V gave up 7 bases and J gave up 5 bases, with 15 bases separating them. This CDR3 spans 14 amino acids. This chain's CDR3 is CASTIPTVDQPQHF. DNA of the CDR3: TGTGCCAGCACCATTCCGACAGTTGATCAGCCCCAGCATTTT.

This chain connects TRBV6-1 to TRBJ2-7, with 7 positions matching TRBD2. This CDR3 has 11 amino acids. The V gene's germline CDR1 is MNHNS and CDR2 SASEGT. The ends lost 11 bases at V and 0 bases at J; junction bases unmatched: 1. CDR3: CARGDSYEQYF. The DNA for the CDR3 is TGTGCCCGGGGGGACTCCTACGAGCAGTACTTC.

This chain joins TRBV7-2 and TRBJ1-2; maybe TRBD1 (5 bases). This CDR3 comprises 14 residues. From germline, CDR1 is SGHTA and CDR2 FQGNSA. Trimming pared 1 base from V and 8 bases from J, leaving 14 bases between. CDR3 residues: CASSLDHQGEGYTF. CDR3 coding DNA: TGTGCCAGCAGCTTAGATCACCAAGGGGAGGGCTACACCTTC.

In its sample, this clonotype was seen a few times. This chain joins TRBV5-1 and TRBJ1-2, with D possibly matching TRBD1 (6 bases). The germline V gene has CDR1 SGHRS and CDR2 YFSETQ. Trimming left V 0 bases short and J 7 bases short, with 13 bases between. The CDR3 is 14 amino acids. This chain's CDR3 is CASSLDREDRGYTF. CDR3 nucleotide sequence: TGCGCCAGCAGCTTGGACAGGGAGGATCGTGGCTACACCTTC.

This clonotype occurred a few times. The chain couples TRBV29-1 to TRBJ2-7; 7 nucleotides align to TRBD1. The CDR3 totals 13 residues. Germline V CDR1 and CDR2: SQVTM, ANQGSEA. V gave up 4 bases and J gave up 3 bases; unmatched junction bases: 6. The CDR3 DNA reads TGCAGCGTTGGAGGGACAGAAAACTACGAGCAGTACTTC. This encodes CSVGGTENYEQYF.

The chain has TRBV2 and TRBJ2-7, with 10 nucleotides matching TRBD1. This CDR3 has 12 amino acids. J gave up 12 bases and V 7 bases, and 9 bases lay outside the gene matches. Per germline, CDR1 SNHLY and CDR2 FYNNEI. The CDR3 spells CASTGRGDRGYF. Written as DNA, the CDR3 is TGTGCCAGCACCGGCCGGGGGGACAGGGGGTACTTC.

This sequence joins TRBV7-3 and TRBJ2-5; TRBD1 matches at 8 bases. The closer fit of TRBJ2-7 to the DNA end suggests the J call may be wrong. The CDR3 length is 14 residues. Germline V CDR1 and CDR2: SGHTA, FQGTGA. CDR3 amino acids: CASSFRSGGSEQYF. CDR3 in DNA: TGTGCCAGCAGCTTCAGGTCAGGGGGCAGCGAGCAGTACTTC.

This clonotype was counted a few times. The chain has TRBV11-1 and TRBJ2-1; 11 bases match TRBD2. J gave up 3 bases and V 0 bases, and 7 bases lay outside the gene matches. CDR3 length: 18 residues. CDR1 SGHAT and CDR2 FQDESV come from the germline V gene (reference sequence). The CDR3 loop reads CASSLAPIAGGDYNEQFF. Here the CDR3 DNA reads TGTGCCAGCAGCTTAGCTCCGATAGCGGGGGGGGACTACAATGAGCAGTTCTTC.

To note about this clonotype: One junction end does not reproduce the germline sequence, and a read error may be involved. The chain employs TRBV2 and TRBJ1-2; 9 nucleotides match TRBD1. From germline, CDR1 is SNHLY and CDR2 FYNNEI. CDR3 length equals 14 residues. The CDR3 protein is CVSSEGQGSRGYTF. DNA of the CDR3: TGTGTCAGCAGTGAGGGACAGGGATCTCGTGGCTACACCTTC.

This clonotype was seen more than once but under ten times. This chain joins TRBV4-3 and TRBJ2-1, with D possibly being TRBD2 (6 bases). There are 14 residues in the CDR3. Germline V CDR1 and CDR2: LGHNA, YSLEER. The V end was cut by 3 bases, the J end by 10 bases, with 16 bases between. CDR3 nucleotide sequence: TGCGCCAGCAGCCATCGTATAGGCGGGGCGGAGCAGTTCTTC. This encodes CASSHRIGGAEQFF.

The CDR3 DNA is TGCAGCGTCGTCTCGCGCCGGGAGGAGTGGAACACTGAAGCTTTCTTT. Residues: CSVVSRREEWNTEAFF. The V gene is TRBV29-1, the J gene TRBJ1-1; D not resolved. Germline V gene sequence: CDR1 SQVTM, CDR2 ANQGSEA. The CDR3 runs 16 residues. Trimming removed 6 bases at V and 1 base at J, with 21 bases between.

The V and J genes are TRBV5-1 and TRBJ2-1, with D perhaps assigned TRBD1 or TRBD2 (5 bases each). Trimming removed 0 bases at V and 4 bases at J, with 8 bases between. Germline V gene data show CDR1 as SGHRS and CDR2 as YFSETQ. This CDR3 spans 14 amino acids. Here the CDR3 reads CASSLGDAYNEQFF. The CDR3 nucleotides read TGCGCCAGCAGCTTGGGGGACGCATACAATGAGCAGTTCTTC.

The sample holds a few counts of this clonotype. The genes are TRBV12-3 or TRBV12-4 and TRBJ1-5; possible D gene TRBD1, 5 bases. V shed 5 bases and J shed 6 bases, with 8 bases lying between them. The CDR3 covers 12 residues. The CDR3 sequence is CASSAGPQPQHF. In DNA form, the CDR3 reads TGTGCCAGCAGTGCAGGGCCTCAGCCCCAGCATTTT.

In this sample, this clonotype turned up a few times. V usage is TRBV7-2 and J usage is TRBJ2-1, with 10 bases identical to TRBD2. The CDR3 totals 17 residues. CDR1 and CDR2 (germline): SGHTA, FQGNSA. The junction had 7 bases not matched to a gene; V was cut back by 5 bases and J by 0 bases. CDR3 coding DNA: TGTGCCAGCAGCCGGCGAAGCGGGGGGGCCTCCTACAATGAGCAGTTCTTC. This translates into CASSRRSGGASYNEQFF.

This clonotype came up a few times. The V call is TRBV7-2, the J call TRBJ1-2; possibly TRBD1 for D (5 bases). Trimming left V 3 bases short and J 2 bases short, with 10 bases between. The CDR3 extends over 14 amino acids. The germline gives CDR1 SGHTA, CDR2 FQGNSA. CDR3 nucleotides: TGTGCCAGCAGCTTGGTTAAGGGGAACTATGGCTACACCTTC. This encodes CASSLVKGNYGYTF. The whole variable domain, remainder taken from reference TRBV7-2 and TRBJ1-2, is GAGVSQSPSNKVTEKGKDVELRCDPISGHTALYWYRQSLGQGLEFLIYFQGNSAPDKSGLPSDRFSAERTGGSVSTLTIQRTQQEDSAVYLCASSLVKGNYGYTFGSGTRLTVV.

This clonotype was seen once. The J gene is TRBJ1-2, the V gene TRBV12-3 or TRBV12-4; 11 bases agree with TRBD1. The CDR3 covers 15 residues. With V trimmed by 6 bases and J by 2 bases, 5 bases remained unmatched. The CDR3 region has the DNA TGTGCCAGCAGGGACAGGGGGCCCTTGAACTATGGCTACACCTTC. Translating it yields CASRDRGPLNYGYTF.

V and J are TRBV5-1 and TRBJ2-1; D gene unclear. The V gene's germline CDR1 is SGHRS and CDR2 YFSETQ. CDR3 length equals 16 residues. V was trimmed by 0 bases and J by 4 bases, leaving 14 bases between them. The CDR3 region is CASSLDGSATYNEQFF. The CDR3 DNA reads as TGCGCCAGCAGCTTGGACGGATCTGCGACTTACAATGAGCAGTTCTTC.

The chain uses TRBV5-1 and TRBJ2-4; D may be TRBD1 (8 bases). Matching the DNA end better, TRBJ2-7 makes the J call doubtful. Germline CDR1 is SGHRS and CDR2 is YFSETQ. CDR3 size: 15 residues. The CDR3 spells CASSWEGQARGEQYF. DNA for the CDR3: TGCGCCAGCAGCTGGGAGGGACAGGCAAGAGGCGAGCAGTACTTC.

This chain links TRBV20-1 with TRBJ2-7, with 8 bases fitting TRBD1. The V segment lost 3 bases and the J segment 5 bases; nucleotides outside the gene matches: 9. This CDR3 has 14 residues. The germline V gene has CDR1 DFQATT and CDR2 SNEGSKA (reference sequence). The CDR3 DNA reads as TGCAGTGCTAGGGACAGGGTACTAACAAACGAGCAGTACTTC. It specifies CSARDRVLTNEQYF.